The source of this TCR beta chain is a study of blood T cell repertoires in COVID-19. Background on the study: The analysed material was cDNA or gDNA that came from T cells, B-cell-depleted T cells, or PBMCs.

As originally analysed: Counts of nucleated cells, estimated from reference gene primer amplification, were obtained. The protocol was immunoSEQ multiplex PCR, while the TCRdb copy is restricted to in-frame clones and leaves out a portion. V, J and clone size were drawn from that table, and D and trimming were deduced from the DNA. The table records roughly 250,000 clones, 82% of them present only once. Trimming took 3 bases from V and 6 from J, leaving 9 bases between them. The CDR3 has 13 amino acids. The specimen sequenced was peripheral blood. The TCR was taken from a woman in her 70s with acute or convalescent COVID-19. The chain uses TRBV12-3 or TRBV12-4 and TRBJ1-5; D gene unclear. The CDR3 here is CASSFGGSQPQHF. In DNA, the CDR3 is TGTGCCAGCAGTTTCGGCGGCTCTCAGCCCCAGCATTTT.